One sample yielded the 32 T cell receptor beta chains listed below, sequenced in a study of cytomegalovirus exposure and HLA in healthy donors. Primers: 60 Vbeta forward and 13 Jbeta reverse. Produced via immunoSEQ multiplex PCR; TCRdb's table is partial and in-frame only. Among about 92,000 clones listed, more than 65% were seen once. Material: PBMCs. These receptors were collected from a girl aged 2 to 9 in good health and CMV-seropositive.

The chain is built from TRBV19 and TRBJ2-5; maybe TRBD1 (7 bases). Trimming removed 9 bases at V and 5 bases at J, with 16 bases between. CDR3 size: 13 residues. In germline, CDR1 is LNHDA, CDR2 SQIVND (reference sequence). CDR3 in amino acids: CASQGGSRETQYF. The CDR3, as DNA: TGTGCCAGCCAGGGGGGTTCCCGGGAGACCCAGTACTTC.

CDR3 sequence reads: CASSSRTGEPQHF. For the CDR3, the DNA is TGCGCCAGCAGCTCGCGGACAGGGGAGCCCCAGCATTTT. This chain links TRBV5-1 with TRBJ1-5; 9 bases are a match to TRBD1. Unmatched junction bases numbered 3, after V lost 3 bases and J lost 8 bases. Germline CDR1 is SGHRS and CDR2 is YFSETQ. CDR3 size: 13 residues.

This clone was seen just once. V is TRBV7-9 and J is TRBJ2-1; 7 positions agree with TRBD2. The ends lost 5 bases at V and 7 bases at J; junction bases unmatched: 11. The CDR3 length is 15 residues. Germline V gene data show CDR1 as SEHNR and CDR2 as FQNEAQ (reference sequence). CDR3 amino acids: CASSITPGLTNEQFF. CDR3 coding DNA: TGTGCCAGCAGCATAACACCGGGACTAACAAATGAGCAGTTCTTC.

This chain joins TRBV18 and TRBJ1-5, with a tentative D call TRBD1 (5 bases). Per germline, CDR1 KGHSH and CDR2 LQKENI. Trimming pared 1 base from V and 4 bases from J, leaving 17 bases between. The CDR3 length is 17 residues. CDR3 in amino acids: CASSPLPVRGGNQPQHF. Here the CDR3 DNA reads TGTGCCAGCTCACCACTCCCGGTGCGGGGGGGGAATCAGCCCCAGCATTTT.

V and J are TRBV28 and TRBJ1-4, with a tentative D call TRBD1 (6 bases). Germline V gene lookup returns CDR1 MDHEN and CDR2 SYDVKM. The germline V and J ends were trimmed by 3 bases and 1 base, with 24 bases remaining between them. The CDR3 is 20 amino acids. CDR3 loop: CASSFVWPGGRGLTNEKLFF. CDR3 sequence (DNA): TGTGCCAGCAGTTTCGTATGGCCGGGGGGGAGGGGGTTAACTAATGAAAAACTGTTTTTT.

This sequence joins TRBV4-1 and TRBJ2-3; 13 positions agree with TRBD2. The V segment lost 3 bases and the J segment 4 bases; nucleotides outside the gene matches: 7. Looked up from germline, CDR1 is MGHRA and CDR2 is YSYEKL. This CDR3 region has 17 residues. The DNA of the CDR3 is TGCGCCAGCAGCCAGGCAAGACTAGCGGGAGGCCCAGATACGCAGTATTTT. Protein sequence: CASSQARLAGGPDTQYF.

This clone was seen once. The rearrangement uses TRBV19 and TRBJ1-3; 8 nucleotides align to TRBD1. V shed 6 bases, J shed 2 bases, and the junction held 3 bases outside the gene matches. The CDR3 runs 14 residues. Germline CDR1 LNHDA, CDR2 SQIVND (reference sequence). In DNA, the CDR3 is TGTGCCAGTAGGGACAGGGTTGCTGGAAACACCATATATTTT. This codes for CASRDRVAGNTIYF.

This sequence joins TRBV10-1 and TRBJ2-1; D may be TRBD1 (5 bases). V shed 6 bases and J shed 0 bases, with 15 bases lying between them. This CDR3 spans 16 amino acids. Germline V gives CDR1 WNHNN, CDR2 SYGVQD (reference sequence). The CDR3 coding sequence is TGCGCCAGCAGCCGAAACACAGGTAGCTCCTACAATGAGCAGTTCTTC. This translates into CASSRNTGSSYNEQFF.

This sequence joins TRBV28 and TRBJ1-1, with 7 nucleotides matching TRBD1. Germline CDR1 and CDR2: MDHEN and SYDVKM. This CDR3 region has 19 residues. J was trimmed by 9 bases and V by 2 bases; bases with no gene match: 24. The CDR3 region is CASSLRHMTGIRGRSKAFF. As DNA, the CDR3 is TGTGCCAGCAGTTTACGACACATGACAGGGATTAGAGGGAGGAGCAAAGCTTTCTTT.

CDR3 coding DNA: TGTGCCAGCAGGCCGGGGGTTCGTGGGTTGGAGGAGACCCAGTACTTC. It is translated as CASRPGVRGLEETQYF. This chain joins TRBV27 and TRBJ2-5; D is perhaps TRBD2 (6 bases). Germline V gene data show CDR1 as MNHEY and CDR2 as SMNVEV (reference sequence). V was cut by 6 bases and J by 5 bases, with 22 bases left in between. The CDR3 is 16 amino acids.

The chain joins TRBV5-4 to TRBJ2-1; 7 bases are a match to TRBD2. Germline CDR1 is SGHNT and CDR2 is YYREEE (reference sequence). V gave up 0 bases and J gave up 8 bases; unmatched junction bases: 5. The CDR3 is made up of 14 amino acids. CDR3 sequence reads: CASSLGGSTYEQFF. The CDR3, as DNA: TGTGCCAGCAGCTTGGGCGGGAGCACTTATGAGCAGTTCTTC.

The chain is built from TRBV30 and TRBJ1-3, with a tentative D call TRBD1 (5 bases). The CDR3 totals 14 residues. The germline V gene encodes CDR1 GTSNPN and CDR2 SVGIG (reference sequence). CDR3: CVGHLGGSGNTIYF. The CDR3 DNA sequence: TGTGTGGGTCACCTGGGGGGCTCTGGAAACACCATATATTTT.

The J gene is TRBJ2-2, the V gene TRBV5-1, with 7 bases matching TRBD2. The CDR3 is made up of 14 amino acids. Germline trimming cut 1 base from V and 5 bases from J; bases unmatched to any gene: 2. Germline V gene data show CDR1 as SGHRS and CDR2 as YFSETQ. DNA for the CDR3: TGCGCCAGCAGCTTGACAGCGGGAACCGGGGAGCTGTTTTTT. Amino acid sequence: CASSLTAGTGELFF.

This clone was recorded only once. CDR3 coding DNA: TGCGCCAGCAGCGCTAAGGGGGCACGGGACACTGAAGCTTTCTTT. Its translation is CASSAKGARDTEAFF. The chain has TRBV4-1 and TRBJ1-1; 7 nucleotides align to TRBD1. V gave up 5 bases and J gave up 3 bases; unmatched junction bases: 9. The CDR3 runs to 15 residues. Germline V gene sequence: CDR1 MGHRA, CDR2 YSYEKL.

V and J are TRBV4-1 and TRBJ2-7; the D gene is possibly TRBD2 (6 bases). Germline CDR1 reads MGHRA; CDR2 reads YSYEKL. The CDR3 spans 15 residues. V lost 0 bases to trimming and J lost 0 bases, with 9 bases between them. The chain's CDR3 is CASSQEGGFSYEQYF. Here the CDR3 DNA reads TGCGCCAGCAGCCAAGAAGGAGGGTTCTCCTACGAGCAGTACTTC.

The V gene is TRBV10-1, the J gene TRBJ2-7; D possibly corresponds to TRBD2 (5 bases). Looked up from germline, CDR1 is WNHNN and CDR2 is SYGVQD (reference sequence). This CDR3 is built from 12 residues. V was shortened by 3 bases and J by 6 bases, with 9 bases between the two germline ends. The CDR3 nucleotides read TGCGCCAGCAGTGACAGGCTAGCCGAGCAGTACTTC. This encodes CASSDRLAEQYF.

The chain links TRBV14 to TRBJ1-2, with 10 positions matching TRBD1. Germline CDR1 and CDR2: SGHDN and FVKESK. The CDR3 contains 16 residues. J was trimmed by 8 bases and V by 3 bases; bases with no gene match: 12. CDR3 coding DNA: TGTGCCAGCAGCCACGGGGACAGGGGTTCTCGCCAGGGCTACACCTTC. It yields the protein CASSHGDRGSRQGYTF.

The V and J genes are TRBV27 and TRBJ1-1; D is undetermined. This CDR3 contains 11 residues. Looked up from germline, CDR1 is MNHEY and CDR2 is SMNVEV (reference sequence). Trimming pared 6 bases from V and 11 bases from J, leaving 13 bases between. This chain's CDR3 is CASSSVRGAFF. The CDR3 DNA follows: TGTGCCAGCAGCTCCGTACGGGGTGCTTTCTTT.

This sequence joins TRBV11-2 and TRBJ2-7, with TRBD2 identical over 7 bases. The germline V gene has CDR1 SGHAT and CDR2 FQNNGV. The CDR3 consists of 14 residues. After removal of 5 bases from V and 3 bases from J, the junction contained 7 bases not matched to a gene. The CDR3 coding sequence is TGTGCCAGCAGCCAAAGACTAGCCAACTACGAGCAGTACTTC. Encoded protein: CASSQRLANYEQYF.

The chain employs TRBV28 and TRBJ2-1; TRBD2 agrees at 16 bases. With 5 bases clipped from V and 9 bases from J, the junction kept 10 bases outside the gene matches. The CDR3 runs 17 residues. CDR1 and CDR2 (germline): MDHEN, SYDVKM. In DNA form, the CDR3 reads TGTGCCAGCAGTAAGCCGGGACTAGCGGGAGGGCCATTTGAGCAGTTCTTC. Protein product: CASSKPGLAGGPFEQFF.

The chain recombines TRBV7-2 with TRBJ2-1, with 10 nucleotides matching TRBD2. The V and J ends lost 5 bases and 4 bases, in that order; junction bases with no gene match: 11. Per germline, CDR1 SGHTA and CDR2 FQGNSA. The CDR3 length is 17 residues. CDR3 nucleotide sequence: TGTGCCAGCAGCCGAAAAGTTGAGACTAGCGGGTACAATGAGCAGTTCTTC. The encoded protein is CASSRKVETSGYNEQFF.

J is TRBJ1-4 and V is TRBV5-1; unclear D gene. The germline CDR1 and CDR2 sequences are SGHRS and YFSETQ. This CDR3 comprises 14 residues. Trimming removed 3 bases at V and 0 bases at J, with 6 bases between. CDR3 residues: CASSYGATNEKLFF. CDR3 DNA sequence: TGCGCCAGCAGCTACGGTGCAACTAATGAAAAACTGTTTTTT.

The chain links TRBV29-1 to TRBJ2-7; 10 bases align to TRBD1. V lost 4 bases and J lost 12; bases outside the gene matches: 15. The CDR3 covers 14 residues. CDR1 is SQVTM, CDR2 ANQGSEA, per germline. The CDR3 loop reads CSVVRLGTGTGAYF. In DNA, the CDR3 is TGCAGCGTTGTGCGTTTGGGGACCGGGACAGGGGCGTACTTC.

This clone is a singleton in its sample. This chain links TRBV28 with TRBJ1-5; a possible D gene is TRBD1 (5 bases). V lost 6 bases and J 1 base, leaving 10 bases between the germline ends. The germline gives CDR1 MDHEN, CDR2 SYDVKM. CDR3 size: 14 residues. This CDR3 reads CASSRQMSNQPQHF. The CDR3 nucleotides are TGTGCCAGCAGCCGACAGATGAGCAATCAGCCCCAGCATTTT.

This clone is a singleton in its sample. The J gene is TRBJ2-7, the V gene TRBV27; the D gene is possibly TRBD1 (5 bases). Trimming cost V 4 bases and J 4 bases, with 11 bases left between them. Germline values: CDR1 MNHEY, CDR2 SMNVEV (reference sequence). This CDR3 region has 13 residues. CDR3 region: CASSSQGRYEQYF. The CDR3 DNA reads as TGTGCCAGCAGTTCGCAGGGCCGATACGAGCAGTACTTC.

J is TRBJ1-1 and V is TRBV6-5; 8 bases map to TRBD1. The germline gives CDR1 MNHEY, CDR2 SVGAGI. J lost 4 bases, V lost 3 bases, and 1 base had no gene match. This CDR3 is 13 amino acids long. CDR3 coding DNA: TGTGCCAGCAGTTATGGACAGGGCACTGAAGCTTTCTTT. Translating it yields CASSYGQGTEAFF.

This chain connects TRBV6-5 to TRBJ2-7, with 12 nucleotides matching TRBD2. The CDR3 length is 14 residues. The germline CDR1 and CDR2 sequences are MNHEY and SVGAGI. V trimming: 6 bases; J trimming: 3 bases; junction bases outside the gene matches: 3. The CDR3 bases are TGTGCCAGCAGCCGACTAGCGGGAGTCTACGAGCAGTACTTC. It is translated as CASSRLAGVYEQYF.

This chain joins TRBV30 and TRBJ1-2, with TRBD1 as a possible D gene (5 bases). Trimming left V 1 base short and J 7 bases short, with 19 bases between. Germline V gene lookup returns CDR1 GTSNPN and CDR2 SVGIG (reference sequence). The CDR3 is 15 residues long. The chain's CDR3 is CAWSAVQPGFFGYTF. The CDR3 DNA sequence: TGTGCCTGGAGTGCGGTCCAGCCAGGGTTTTTTGGCTACACCTTC.

The gene calls are TRBV19 and TRBJ2-7; D might be TRBD1 (5 bases). The V and J ends lost 6 bases and 4 bases respectively, with 13 bases between them. The CDR3 covers 13 residues. CDR1 LNHDA and CDR2 SQIVND come from the germline V gene (reference sequence). CDR3 loop: CASRLSRGYEQYF. CDR3 sequence (DNA): TGTGCCAGTAGACTTTCAAGGGGATACGAGCAGTACTTC.

On this clone itself: This specimen includes other DNA sequences encoding the same CDR3. V usage is TRBV30 and J usage is TRBJ2-5, with unresolved D. Trimming stripped 1 base from V and 4 bases from J, with 4 bases between. CDR1 is GTSNPN, CDR2 SVGIG, per germline (reference sequence). This CDR3 contains 11 residues. CDR3: CAWSALETQYF. DNA for the CDR3: TGTGCCTGGAGTGCATTAGAGACCCAGTACTTC.

CDR3 amino acids: CASNKIGGEQFF. The CDR3 region has the DNA TGTGCCAGTAATAAAATCGGGGGTGAGCAGTTCTTC. The rearrangement links TRBV19 to TRBJ2-1, with D perhaps TRBD2 (6 bases). The germline V gene encodes CDR1 LNHDA and CDR2 SQIVND (reference sequence). V shed 7 bases and J shed 9 bases, with 13 bases lying between them. CDR3 length: 12 amino acids.

A single count supports this clone. The genes are TRBV7-6 and TRBJ2-7; D is possibly TRBD2 (6 bases). Germline CDR1 is SGHVS and CDR2 is FNYEAQ. The ends were cut back, 5 bases at V and 6 bases at J, with 20 bases in the middle. This CDR3 region has 15 residues. CDR3: CASSLRGLASSEQYF. DNA of the CDR3: TGTGCCAGCAGCCTGAGGGGCCTAGCGAGTTCCGAGCAGTACTTC.